This TCR beta chain stems from a study of CD8+ T cells in alopecia areata. Described treatment: oral pan-JAK inhibitor, 5-10 mg twice daily. Isolated RNA was reverse transcribed into cDNA used as the sequencing template. Profiling relied on immunoSEQ multiplex PCR, and the TCRdb table lists in-frame clones only, not all of them. This sample has approximately 210,000 clones; around two fifths occur once, and the top ten carry roughly 2.6%. The sequencing used CD4+ T cells sorted from blood, collected at approximately week 36, from a patient treated with tofacitinib. The sequence derives from a human donor with alopecia areata.

CDR3 nucleotides: TGTGCCAGCAGGGGGGACAGAAATGAAAAACTGTTTTTT. Translated, it gives CASRGDRNEKLFF. The rearrangement joins TRBV27 to TRBJ1-4, with TRBD1 matching 7 bases. This CDR3 has 13 amino acids. Trimming cost V 6 bases and J 5 bases; bases outside gene matches: 3. The germline gives CDR1 MNHEY, CDR2 SMNVEV (reference sequence).